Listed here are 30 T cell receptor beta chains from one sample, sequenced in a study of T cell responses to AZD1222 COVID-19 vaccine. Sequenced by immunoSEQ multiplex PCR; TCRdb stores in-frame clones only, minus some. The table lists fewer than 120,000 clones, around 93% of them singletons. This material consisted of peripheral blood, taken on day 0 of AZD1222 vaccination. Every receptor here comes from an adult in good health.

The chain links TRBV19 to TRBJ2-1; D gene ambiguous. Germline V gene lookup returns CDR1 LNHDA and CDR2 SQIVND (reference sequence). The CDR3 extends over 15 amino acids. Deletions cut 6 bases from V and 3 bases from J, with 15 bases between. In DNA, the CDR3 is TGTGCCAGTAGCCCCAACAGCCTAGACTACAATGAGCAGTTCTTC. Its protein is CASSPNSLDYNEQFF.

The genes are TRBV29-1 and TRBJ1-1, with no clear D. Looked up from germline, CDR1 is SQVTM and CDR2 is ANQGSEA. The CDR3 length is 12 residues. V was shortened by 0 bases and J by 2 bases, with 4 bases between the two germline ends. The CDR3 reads CSVEEGNTEAFF. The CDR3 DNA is TGCAGCGTTGAAGAAGGAAACACTGAAGCTTTCTTT.

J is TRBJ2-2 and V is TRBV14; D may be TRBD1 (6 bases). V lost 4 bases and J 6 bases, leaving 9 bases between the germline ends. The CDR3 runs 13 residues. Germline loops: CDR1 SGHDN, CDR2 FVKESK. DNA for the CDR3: TGTGCCAGCAGCCGACCAGGGGCCGGGGAGCTGTTTTTT. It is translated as CASSRPGAGELFF.

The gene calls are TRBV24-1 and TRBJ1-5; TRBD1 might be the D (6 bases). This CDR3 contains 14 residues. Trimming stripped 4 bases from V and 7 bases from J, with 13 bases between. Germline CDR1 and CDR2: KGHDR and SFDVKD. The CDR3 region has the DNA TGTGCCACCAGTGAGCAGGGGAACGTCCAGCCCCAGCATTTT. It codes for CATSEQGNVQPQHF.

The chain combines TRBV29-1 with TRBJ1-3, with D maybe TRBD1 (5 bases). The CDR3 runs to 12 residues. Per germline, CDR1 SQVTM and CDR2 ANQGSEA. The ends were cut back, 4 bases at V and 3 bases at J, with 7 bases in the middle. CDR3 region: CSVGGDGNTIYF. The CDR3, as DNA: TGCAGCGTTGGGGGGGATGGAAACACCATATATTTT.

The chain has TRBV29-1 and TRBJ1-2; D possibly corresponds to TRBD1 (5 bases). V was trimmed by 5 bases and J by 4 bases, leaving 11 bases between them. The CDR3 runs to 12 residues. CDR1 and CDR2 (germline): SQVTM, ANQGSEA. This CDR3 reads CSVSLGGYGYTF. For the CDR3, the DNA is TGCAGCGTTAGTCTCGGGGGCTATGGCTACACCTTC.

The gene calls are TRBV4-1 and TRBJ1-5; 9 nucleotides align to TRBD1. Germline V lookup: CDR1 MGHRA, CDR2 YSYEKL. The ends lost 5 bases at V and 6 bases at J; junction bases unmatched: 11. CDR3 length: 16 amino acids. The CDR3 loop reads CASSKTGTGIVQPQHF. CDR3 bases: TGCGCCAGCAGCAAAACCGGGACAGGGATTGTTCAGCCCCAGCATTTT.

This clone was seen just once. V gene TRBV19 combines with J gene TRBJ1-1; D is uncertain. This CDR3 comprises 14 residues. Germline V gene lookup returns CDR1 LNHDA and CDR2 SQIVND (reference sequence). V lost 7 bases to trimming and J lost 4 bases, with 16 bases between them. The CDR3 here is CASTPSMWGTEAFF. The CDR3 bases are TGTGCCAGTACCCCGAGCATGTGGGGCACTGAAGCTTTCTTT.

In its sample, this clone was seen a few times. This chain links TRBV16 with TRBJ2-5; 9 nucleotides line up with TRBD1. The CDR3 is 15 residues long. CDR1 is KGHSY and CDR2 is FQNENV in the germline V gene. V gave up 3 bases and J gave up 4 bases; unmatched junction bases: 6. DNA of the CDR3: TGTGCCAGCAGCCATTCCACAGGGGGCTTAGAGACCCAGTACTTC. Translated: CASSHSTGGLETQYF.

The CDR3, as DNA: TGTGCCACCAGTGATTTGCGACAGGACGGGACAGATACGCAGTATTTT. Residues: CATSDLRQDGTDTQYF. V is TRBV24-1 and J is TRBJ2-3; D is perhaps TRBD1 (6 bases). The CDR3 has 16 residues. Germline CDR1 and CDR2: KGHDR and SFDVKD. Trimming stripped 0 bases from V and 3 bases from J, with 12 bases between.

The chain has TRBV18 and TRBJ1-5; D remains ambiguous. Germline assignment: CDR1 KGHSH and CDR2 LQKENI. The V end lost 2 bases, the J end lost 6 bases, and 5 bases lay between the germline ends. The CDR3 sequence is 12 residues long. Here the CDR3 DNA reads TGTGCCAGCTCACCATCAGGTCAGCCCCAGCATTTT. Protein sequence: CASSPSGQPQHF. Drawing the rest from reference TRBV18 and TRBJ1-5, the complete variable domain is NAGVMQNPRHLVRRRGQEARLRCSPMKGHSHVYWYRQLPEEGLKFMVYLQKENIIDESGMPKERFSAEFPKEGPSILRIQQVVRGDSAAYFCASSPSGQPQHFGDGTRLSIL.

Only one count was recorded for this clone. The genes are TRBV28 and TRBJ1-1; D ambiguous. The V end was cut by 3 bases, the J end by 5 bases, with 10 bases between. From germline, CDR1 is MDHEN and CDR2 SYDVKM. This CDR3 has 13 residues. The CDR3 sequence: CASSFGLVTEAFF. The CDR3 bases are TGTGCCAGCAGTTTCGGGTTGGTGACTGAAGCTTTCTTT.

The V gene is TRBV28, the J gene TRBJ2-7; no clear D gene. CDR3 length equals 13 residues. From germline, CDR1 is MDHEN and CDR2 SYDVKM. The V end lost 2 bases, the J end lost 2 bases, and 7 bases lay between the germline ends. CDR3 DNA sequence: TGTGCCAGCAGTTTAGGGGTGACCTACGAGCAGTACTTC. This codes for CASSLGVTYEQYF.

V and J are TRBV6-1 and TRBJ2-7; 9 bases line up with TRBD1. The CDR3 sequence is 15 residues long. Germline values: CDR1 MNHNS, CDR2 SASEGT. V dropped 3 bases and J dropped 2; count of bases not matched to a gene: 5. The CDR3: CASSDQDRGPYEQYF. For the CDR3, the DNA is TGTGCCAGCAGTGACCAGGACAGGGGCCCCTACGAGCAGTACTTC.

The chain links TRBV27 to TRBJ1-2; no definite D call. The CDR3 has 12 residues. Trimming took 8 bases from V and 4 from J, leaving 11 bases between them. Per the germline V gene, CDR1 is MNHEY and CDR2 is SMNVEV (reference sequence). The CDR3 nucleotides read TGTGCCAGCGGGGAGGTTCTCTATGGCTACACCTTC. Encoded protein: CASGEVLYGYTF.

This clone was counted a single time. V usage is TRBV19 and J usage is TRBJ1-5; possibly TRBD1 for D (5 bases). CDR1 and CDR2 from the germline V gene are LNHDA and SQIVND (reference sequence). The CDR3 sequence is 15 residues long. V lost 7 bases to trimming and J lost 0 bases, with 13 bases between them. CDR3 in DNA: TGTGCCAGTACTCCGACAGATTTTAGCAATCAGCCCCAGCATTTT. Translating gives CASTPTDFSNQPQHF.

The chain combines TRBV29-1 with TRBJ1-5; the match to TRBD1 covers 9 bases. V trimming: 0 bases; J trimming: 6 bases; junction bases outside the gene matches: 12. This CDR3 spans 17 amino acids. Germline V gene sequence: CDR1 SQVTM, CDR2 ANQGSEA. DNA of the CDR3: TGCAGCGTTGAAGATCTAGGTAATCACAGGGGGCTTCAGCCCCAGCATTTT. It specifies CSVEDLGNHRGLQPQHF.

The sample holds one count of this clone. The CDR3 coding sequence is TGTGCCAGCAGCCTTACGGGGACACGCACTGAAGCTTTCTTT. This encodes CASSLTGTRTEAFF. This rearrangement joins TRBV3-1 (or the pseudogene TRBV3-2) to TRBJ1-1, with a tentative D call TRBD1 (6 bases). This CDR3 is built from 14 residues. The ends were cut back, 4 bases at V and 4 bases at J, with 13 bases in the middle. Germline V gives CDR1 LGHDT, CDR2 YNNKEL (reference sequence).

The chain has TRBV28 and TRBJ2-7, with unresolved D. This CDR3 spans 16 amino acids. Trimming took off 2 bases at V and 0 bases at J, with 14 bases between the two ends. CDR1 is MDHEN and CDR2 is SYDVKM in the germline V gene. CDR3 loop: CASSLSKDYPSYEQYF. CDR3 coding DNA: TGTGCCAGCAGTTTAAGTAAAGATTATCCCTCCTACGAGCAGTACTTC.

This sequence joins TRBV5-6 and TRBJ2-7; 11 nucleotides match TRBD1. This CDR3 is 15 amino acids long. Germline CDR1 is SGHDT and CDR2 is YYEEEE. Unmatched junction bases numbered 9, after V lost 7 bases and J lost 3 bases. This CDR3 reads CASEDFGTGGYEQYF. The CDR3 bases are TGTGCCAGCGAGGACTTCGGGACAGGGGGCTACGAGCAGTACTTC.

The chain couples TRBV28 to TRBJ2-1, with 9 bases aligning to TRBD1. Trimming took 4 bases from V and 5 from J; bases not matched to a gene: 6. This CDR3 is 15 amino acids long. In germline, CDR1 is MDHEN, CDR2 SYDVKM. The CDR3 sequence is CASSSPGQGNNEQFF. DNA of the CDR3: TGTGCCAGCAGTTCTCCGGGACAGGGCAACAATGAGCAGTTCTTC.

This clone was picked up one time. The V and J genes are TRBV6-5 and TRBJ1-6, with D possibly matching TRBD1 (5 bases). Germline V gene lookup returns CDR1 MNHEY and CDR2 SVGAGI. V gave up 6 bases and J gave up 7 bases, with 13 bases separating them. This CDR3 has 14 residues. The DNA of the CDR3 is TGTGCCAGCAGCCAAAGGGACGGCAATTCACCCCTCCACTTT. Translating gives CASSQRDGNSPLHF.

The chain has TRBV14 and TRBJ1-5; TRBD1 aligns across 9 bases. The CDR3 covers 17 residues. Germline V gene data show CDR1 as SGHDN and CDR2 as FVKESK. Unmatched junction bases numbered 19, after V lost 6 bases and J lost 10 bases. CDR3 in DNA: TGTGCCAGCAGTGGGGACAGGGCCACGTTTCAAGAGTGTCCCCAGCATTTT. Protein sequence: CASSGDRATFQECPQHF.

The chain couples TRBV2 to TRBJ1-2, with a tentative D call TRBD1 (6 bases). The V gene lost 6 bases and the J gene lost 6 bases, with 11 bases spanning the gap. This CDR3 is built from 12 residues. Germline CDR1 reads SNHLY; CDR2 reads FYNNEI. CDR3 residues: CASRQEGDGYTF. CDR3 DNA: TGTGCCAGCAGGCAGGAGGGGGATGGCTACACCTTC.

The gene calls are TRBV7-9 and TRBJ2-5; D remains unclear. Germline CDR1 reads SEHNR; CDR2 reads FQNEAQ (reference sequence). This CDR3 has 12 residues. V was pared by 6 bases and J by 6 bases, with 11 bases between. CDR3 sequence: CASSPPSQTQYF. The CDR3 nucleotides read TGTGCCAGCAGTCCTCCCAGCCAGACCCAGTACTTC.

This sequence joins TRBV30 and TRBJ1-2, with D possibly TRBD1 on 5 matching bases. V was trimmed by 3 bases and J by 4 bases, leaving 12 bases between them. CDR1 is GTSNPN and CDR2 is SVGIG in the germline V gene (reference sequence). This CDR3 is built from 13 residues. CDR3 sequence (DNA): TGTGCCTGGAGCGCCGGGGGTGGCTATGGCTACACCTTC. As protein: CAWSAGGGYGYTF. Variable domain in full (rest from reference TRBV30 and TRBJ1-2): SQTIHQWPATLVQPVGSPLSLECTVEGTSNPNLYWYRQAAGRGLQLLFYSVGIGQISSEVPQNLSASRPQDRQFILSSKKLLLSDSGFYLCAWSAGGGYGYTFGSGTRLTVV.

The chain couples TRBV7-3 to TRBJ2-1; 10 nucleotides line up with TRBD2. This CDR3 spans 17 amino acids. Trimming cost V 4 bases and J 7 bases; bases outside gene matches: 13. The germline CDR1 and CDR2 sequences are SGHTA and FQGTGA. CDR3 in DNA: TGTGCCAGCAGCTCCTACACTGAGCGGGGGGGAGGTAATGAGCAGTTCTTC. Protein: CASSSYTERGGGNEQFF.

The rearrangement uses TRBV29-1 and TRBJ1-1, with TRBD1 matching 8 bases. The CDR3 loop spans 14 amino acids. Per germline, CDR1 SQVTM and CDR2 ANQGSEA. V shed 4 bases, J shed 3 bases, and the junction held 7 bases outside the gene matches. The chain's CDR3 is CSVGQGRKDTEAFF. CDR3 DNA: TGCAGCGTTGGACAGGGGAGAAAGGACACTGAAGCTTTCTTT.

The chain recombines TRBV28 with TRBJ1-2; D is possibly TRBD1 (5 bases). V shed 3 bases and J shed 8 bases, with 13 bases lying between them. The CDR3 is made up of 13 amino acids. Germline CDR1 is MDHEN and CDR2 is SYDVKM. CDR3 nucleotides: TGTGCCAGCAGTTTCGGCAGGGCCCTCGGCTACACCTTC. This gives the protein CASSFGRALGYTF.

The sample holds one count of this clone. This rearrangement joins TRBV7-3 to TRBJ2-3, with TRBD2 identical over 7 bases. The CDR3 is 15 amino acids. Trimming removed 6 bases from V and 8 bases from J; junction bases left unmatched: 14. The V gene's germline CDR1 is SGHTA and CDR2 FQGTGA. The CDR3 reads CASSQNSGAAGTQYF. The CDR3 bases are TGTGCCAGCAGTCAGAACAGCGGGGCCGCGGGTACGCAGTATTTT.